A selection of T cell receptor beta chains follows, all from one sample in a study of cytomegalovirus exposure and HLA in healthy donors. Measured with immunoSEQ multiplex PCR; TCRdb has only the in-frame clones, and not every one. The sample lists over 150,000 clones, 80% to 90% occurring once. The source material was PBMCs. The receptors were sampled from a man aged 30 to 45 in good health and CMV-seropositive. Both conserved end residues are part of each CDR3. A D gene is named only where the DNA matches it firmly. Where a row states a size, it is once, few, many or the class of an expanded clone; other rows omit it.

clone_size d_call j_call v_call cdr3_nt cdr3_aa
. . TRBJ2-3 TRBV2 TGTGCCAGCAGTGCCTCCGGGACAGATACGCAGTATTTT CASSASGTDTQYF
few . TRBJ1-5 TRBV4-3 TGCGCCAGCAGCCAAGATTGGCTGGGGAGGTATCAGCCCCAGCATTTT CASSQDWLGRYQPQHF
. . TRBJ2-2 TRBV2 TGTGCCAGCAGTGTTCTTCGGACAGCCGACACCGGGGAGCTGTTTTTT CASSVLRTADTGELFF
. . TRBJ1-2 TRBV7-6 TGTGCCAGCAGCCCGTCTCAGGGGAGTGGGGGCTACACCTTC CASSPSQGSGGYTF
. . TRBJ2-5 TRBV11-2 TGTGCCAGCAGCTTAGATCGGGAGACCCAGTACTTC CASSLDRETQYF
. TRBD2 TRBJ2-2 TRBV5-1 TGCGCCAGCAGCTCGGGTCCGGGGGGCACCGGGGAGCTGTTTTTT CASSSGPGGTGELFF
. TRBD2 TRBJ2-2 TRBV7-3 TGTGCCAGCAGCTTTTTCACAGCGGGAGTGGCCGGGGAGCTGTTTTTT CASSFFTAGVAGELFF
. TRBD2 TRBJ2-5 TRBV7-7 TGTGCTAGCAGCGGCCCCGGGACTAGTGAGACCCAGTACTTC CASSGPGTSETQYF
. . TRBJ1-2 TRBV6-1 TGTGCCAGCAGTGTAGACAGCTACTATGGCTACACCTTC CASSVDSYYGYTF
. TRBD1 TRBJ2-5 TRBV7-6 TGTGCCAGCAGCTTAGTCGGGACAGGGGACCAAGAGACCCAGTACTTC CASSLVGTGDQETQYF
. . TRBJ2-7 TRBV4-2 TGTGCCAGCAGCCAAGTAACGGGGGTATTGAGCTCCTACGAGCAGTACTTC CASSQVTGVLSSYEQYF
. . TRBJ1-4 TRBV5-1 TGCGCCAGCAGCTTGACAGGGATTGAAAAACTGTTTTTT CASSLTGIEKLFF
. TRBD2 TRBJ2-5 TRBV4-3 TGCGCCAGCAGTTTGGGGACTAGCGGGAGGGGGATCCGAGAGACCCAGTACTTC CASSLGTSGRGIRETQYF
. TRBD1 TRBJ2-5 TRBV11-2 TGTGCCAGCAGCTTACTAAGGACAGGGGGGATAGAGACCCAGTACTTC CASSLLRTGGIETQYF
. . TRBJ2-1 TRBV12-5 TGTGCTAGTGGCCTAGGGGTTTTGTCCTACAATGAGCAGTTCTTC CASGLGVLSYNEQFF
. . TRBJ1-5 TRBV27 TGTGCCAGCAGTTTAGGGGCTAGCAATCAGCCCCAGCATTTT CASSLGASNQPQHF
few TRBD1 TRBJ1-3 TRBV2 TGTGCCAGCAGTTCCGGGACAGGGGGAAACACCATATATTTT CASSSGTGGNTIYF
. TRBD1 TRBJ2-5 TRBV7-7 TGTGCTAGCAGCTTAGAAGTCGGGACAGGGGAGGGGACCCAGTACTTC CASSLEVGTGEGTQYF
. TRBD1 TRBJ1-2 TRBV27 TGTGCCAGCAGTTTCATACGGGGACAGACTGGCTACACCTTC CASSFIRGQTGYTF
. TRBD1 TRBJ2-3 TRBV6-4 TGTGCCAGCAGTGAAGACAGGGGCAAAGATACGCAGTATTTT CASSEDRGKDTQYF
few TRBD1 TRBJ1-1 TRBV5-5 TGTGCCAGCAGCACACATGGACAGGGGGCTAGGACTGAAGCTTTCTTT CASSTHGQGARTEAFF
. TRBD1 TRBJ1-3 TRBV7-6 TGTGCCAGCAGCCACCCGTTGACAGGGACTGGAAACACCATATATTTT CASSHPLTGTGNTIYF
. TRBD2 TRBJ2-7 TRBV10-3 TGTGCCATCAGTGACGGGGGAGGGAGCTCCTACGGGCAGTACTTC CAISDGGGSSYGQYF
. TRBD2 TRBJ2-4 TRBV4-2 TGTGCCAGCAGCCGAACCGGGACTAGCGCGGAAAACATTCAGTACTTC CASSRTGTSAENIQYF
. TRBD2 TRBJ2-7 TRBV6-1 TGTGCCAGCAGGCTATCCGGGACTAGCGGGTACGAGCAGTACTTC CASRLSGTSGYEQYF
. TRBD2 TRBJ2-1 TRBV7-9 TGTGCCAGCAGACGATCACCCCCGACTAGCGGACTATATCAGTTCTTC CASRRSPPTSGLYQFF
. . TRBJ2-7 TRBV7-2 TGTGCCAGCAGCTTAGCCCGTTACGAGCAGTACTTC CASSLARYEQYF
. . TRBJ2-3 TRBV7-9 TGTGCCAGCAGCTTATCGGCAGATACGCAGTATTTT CASSLSADTQYF
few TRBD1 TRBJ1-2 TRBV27 TGTGCCAGCAGTCCGGCGGACAGGGGGTCCGGTGGCTACACCTTC CASSPADRGSGGYTF
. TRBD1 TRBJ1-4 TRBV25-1 TGTGCCAGCAGTGAAGACAGGGGGCGAAGTAATGAAAAACTGTTTTTT CASSEDRGRSNEKLFF
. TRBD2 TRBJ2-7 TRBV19 TGTGCCAGTAGGAGGACTAGTTCCTACGAGCAGTACTTC CASRRTSSYEQYF
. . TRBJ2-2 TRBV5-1 TGCGCCAGCAGCCAGGGATATGACACCGGGGAGCTGTTTTTT CASSQGYDTGELFF
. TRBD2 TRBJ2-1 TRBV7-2 TGTGCCAGCAGCACACGTCGGACTAGCGGGTCCTACAATGAGCAGTTCTTC CASSTRRTSGSYNEQFF
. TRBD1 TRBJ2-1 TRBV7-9 TGTGCCAGCAGCCGACCCGGACAGGGCACCAATGAGCAGTTCTTC CASSRPGQGTNEQFF
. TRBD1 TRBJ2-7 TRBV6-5 TGTGCCAGCAGTTACACAGGGGCGGAGTACGAGCAGTACTTC CASSYTGAEYEQYF
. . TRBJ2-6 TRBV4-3 TGCGCCAGCAGCCAAGATGTGCGGGGTGCTGGGGCCAACGTCCTGACTTTC CASSQDVRGAGANVLTF
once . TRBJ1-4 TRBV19 TGTGCCAGTAGTATCGGAGGGGTAGATGAAAAACTGTTTTTT CASSIGGVDEKLFF
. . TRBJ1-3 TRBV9 TGTGCCAGCAGCGCGGGGGTGGACTCTGGAAACACCATATATTTT CASSAGVDSGNTIYF
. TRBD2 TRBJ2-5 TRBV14 TGTGCCAGCAGGGATGGACTAGCGGGAGAAGAGACCCAGTACTTC CASRDGLAGEETQYF
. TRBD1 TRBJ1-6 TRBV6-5 TGTGCCAGCAGACCCCCCGGGACAGAGAATTCACCCCTCCACTTT CASRPPGTENSPLHF
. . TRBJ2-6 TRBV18 TGTGCCAGCTCACCAAGGGCAGTTAGCTCTGGGGCCAACGTCTTGACTTTC CASSPRAVSSGANVLTF
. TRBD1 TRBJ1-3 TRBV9 TGTGCCAGCAGCCCAGGGACAGGGGCAGTTGGAAACACCATATATTTT CASSPGTGAVGNTIYF
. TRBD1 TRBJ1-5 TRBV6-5 TGTGCCAGCAGTTACTTCAGGGGGCTTCAGCCCCAGCATTTT CASSYFRGLQPQHF
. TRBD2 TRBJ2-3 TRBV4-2 TGTGCCAGCAGCCAAGAGGTCCTCAGCGGGACGAGCACAGATACGCAGTATTTT CASSQEVLSGTSTDTQYF
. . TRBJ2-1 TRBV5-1 TGCGCCAGCAGCTTGTACCCCGCCACGAGCTCCTACAATGAGCAGTTCTTC CASSLYPATSSYNEQFF
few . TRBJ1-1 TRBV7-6 TGTGCCAGCAGCTGGGGGGTGGGGACTGAAGCTTTCTTT CASSWGVGTEAFF
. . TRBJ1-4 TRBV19 TGTGCCAGTAGCAAGCCCAGGGGCGCAACTAATGAAAAACTGTTTTTT CASSKPRGATNEKLFF
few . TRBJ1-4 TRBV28 TGTGCCAGCAGCTCCCCGGGGGGTGGTGAAAAACTGTTTTTT CASSSPGGGEKLFF
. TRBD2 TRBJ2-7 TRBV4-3 TGCGCCAGCAGCCGCTCCACCGGGCCGGGACTAGCATACGAGCAGTACTTC CASSRSTGPGLAYEQYF
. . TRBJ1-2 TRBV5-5 TGTGCCAGCAGTACGGAAACAGGGAATGGCTACACCTTC CASSTETGNGYTF
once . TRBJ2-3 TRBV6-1 TGTGCCAGCAGTGAAGTAGCGGCTAGCACAGATACGCAGTATTTT CASSEVAASTDTQYF
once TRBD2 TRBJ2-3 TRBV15 TGTGCCACCAGCAGAGATCCTCCGGGAGGGCCTCGAAATGCAGATACGCAGTATTTT CATSRDPPGGPRNADTQYF